Listed below are T cell receptor beta chains from one sample, sequenced in a study of cytomegalovirus exposure and HLA in healthy donors. The repertoire was sequenced with immunoSEQ multiplex PCR; TCRdb's copy has only in-frame clones and lacks some. Here the sample spans 150,000 to 160,000 clones, roughly 74% being singletons. Sequenced: PBMCs. These receptor sequences come from a man aged 18 to 30 in good health and CMV-seronegative. Both conserved end residues are part of each CDR3. D genes are given only for firm matches. Clone size is stated in some rows and not others, as once, few, many or a class when expanded.

CDR3	DNA	D	size	V	J
CASSQQTGSSGTQYF	TGTGCCAGCAGCCAACAGACAGGGTCGAGTGGGACCCAGTACTTC	TRBD1	NA	TRBV4-2	TRBJ2-5
CASSLTGEVSDTQYF	TGTGCCAGCAGTTTAACAGGGGAGGTTTCAGATACGCAGTATTTT	NA	once	TRBV27	TRBJ2-3
CSVTGGAETQYF	TGCAGCGTTACAGGGGGCGCGGAGACCCAGTACTTC	TRBD1	NA	TRBV29-1	TRBJ2-5
CASSGTGGAGQPQHF	TGTGCCAGCAGTGGGACAGGGGGAGCAGGTCAGCCCCAGCATTTT	TRBD1	NA	TRBV2	TRBJ1-5
CASSRVAGDSYEQYF	TGTGCCAGCAGTCGGGTTGCAGGGGACTCCTACGAGCAGTACTTC	NA	few	TRBV6-1	TRBJ2-7
CASSLTTRNTEAFF	TGTGCCAGCAGTTTAACCACAAGGAACACTGAAGCTTTCTTT	NA	NA	TRBV28	TRBJ1-1
CASSPDYSGAQYF	TGTGCCAGCAGCCCGGACTATAGCGGGGCCCAGTACTTC	TRBD2	NA	TRBV11-2	TRBJ2-7
CASSLGTGEQFF	TGTGCCAGCAGCTTAGGGACAGGAGAGCAGTTCTTC	TRBD1	once	TRBV7-9	TRBJ2-1
CASSRRLAAYNEQFF	TGTGCCAGTAGTCGCCGACTAGCGGCCTACAATGAGCAGTTCTTC	TRBD2	NA	TRBV19	TRBJ2-1
CASSTGHISNYGYTF	TGTGCCAGCAGTACGGGACACATCTCTAACTATGGCTACACCTTC	NA	NA	TRBV27	TRBJ1-2
CASSRGTGGSPLHF	TGTGCCAGCAGCCGGGGGACAGGGGGATCACCCCTCCACTTT	TRBD1	NA	TRBV7-3	TRBJ1-6
CASRDGQAVTNEKLFF	TGTGCCAGCAGAGACGGACAGGCGGTAACTAATGAAAAACTGTTTTTT	TRBD1	NA	TRBV16	TRBJ1-4
CASSLGDSLYEQYF	TGTGCCAGCAGCCTTGGAGACAGCCTCTACGAGCAGTACTTC	NA	few	TRBV5-6	TRBJ2-7
CASAEGPSNQPQHF	TGTGCCAGCGCGGAGGGTCCTAGCAATCAGCCCCAGCATTTT	NA	NA	TRBV4-2	TRBJ1-5
CASSQGGLQLAKNIQYF	TGCGCCAGCAGCCAAGGAGGGCTCCAACTAGCCAAAAACATTCAGTACTTC	NA	NA	TRBV5-1	TRBJ2-4
CASSFTGRIYGYTF	TGTGCCAGCAGTTTCACAGGCCGAATCTATGGCTACACCTTC	NA	NA	TRBV28	TRBJ1-2
CASSEFSGNTIYF	TGTGCCAGCTCCGAGTTTTCAGGAAACACCATATATTTT	NA	few	TRBV9	TRBJ1-3
CASSLASPGKGDTEAFF	TGTGCCAGCAGCTTGGCATCGCCCGGCAAGGGGGACACTGAAGCTTTCTTT	NA	NA	TRBV5-4	TRBJ1-1
CASSPDRVVDSQYF	TGCGCCAGCAGTCCCGACAGGGTGGTTGACAGTCAGTACTTC	TRBD1	NA	TRBV4-1	TRBJ2-4
CASSLQGGSPLHF	TGTGCCAGCAGCTTACAGGGCGGCTCACCCCTCCACTTT	NA	NA	TRBV7-9	TRBJ1-6
CASSEQGLYGYTF	TGTGCCAGCAGTGAACAGGGGCTCTATGGCTACACCTTC	NA	NA	TRBV2	TRBJ1-2
CASSTRQRGAGELFF	TGTGCCAGCAGCACCCGGCAGCGGGGGGCCGGGGAGCTGTTTTTT	TRBD2	few	TRBV7-3	TRBJ2-2
CASSSPVIREQGGTEAFF	TGTGCCAGCAGCTCTCCCGTGATTCGGGAACAGGGAGGGACTGAAGCTTTCTTT	NA	NA	TRBV5-6	TRBJ1-1
CASSLDLGGTEAFF	TGTGCCAGCAGCTTAGATCTCGGGGGCACTGAAGCTTTCTTT	NA	NA	TRBV11-2	TRBJ1-1
CASSEKSFGTF	TGTGCCAGCAGTGAAAAGAGTTTCGGGACCTTC	NA	NA	TRBV6-5	TRBJ1-2
CASSSLLRADTEAFF	TGTGCCAGCAGCTCCCTACTGAGGGCGGACACTGAAGCTTTCTTT	NA	few	TRBV5-4	TRBJ1-1